The 7 T cell receptor beta chains below come from one sample, sequenced in a study of blood T cells in healthy people across ages. Then a second PCR, running roughly 7 to 11 cycles, was carried out with a sample-barcoded 5' primer and a J-beta primer mix. In TCRdb, the 5' RACE reads were re-called with MiXCR into one record per CDR3 protein. The table includes around 710,000 distinct CDR3 sequences, 35% to 45% detected once. The sample was blood. All receptors come from a woman aged 55-70 years in good health.

The rearrangement links TRBV30 to TRBJ1-1, with no clear D. The CDR3 has 17 amino acids. The germline CDR1 and CDR2 sequences are GTSNPN and SVGIG (reference sequence). V was trimmed by 3 bases and J by 5 bases, leaving 25 bases between them. The CDR3 DNA follows: TGTGCCTGGAGAGCCAAAAAGAACCGGGGTCCGGGTACTGAAGCTTTCTTT. Its protein product is CAWRAKKNRGPGTEAFF.

The rearrangement joins TRBV6-6 to TRBJ1-2, with 9 bases fitting TRBD1. Trimming cost V 0 bases and J 6 bases; bases outside gene matches: 2. The CDR3 covers 14 residues. Germline values: CDR1 MNHNY, CDR2 SVGAGI (reference sequence). CDR3 in DNA: TGTGCCAGCAGTTACTCGGGACAGGGAGATGGCTACACCTTC. Its protein is CASSYSGQGDGYTF.

This clonotype has more than one count but fewer than ten. The chain combines TRBV20-1 with TRBJ2-1; D might be TRBD1 (6 bases). V was shortened by 5 bases and J by 4 bases, with 15 bases between the two germline ends. Germline CDR1 reads DFQATT; CDR2 reads SNEGSKA (reference sequence). The CDR3 runs to 14 residues. The CDR3, as DNA: TGCAGTGCTCCGACAGGACTTACTTACAATGAGCAGTTCTTC. It encodes CSAPTGLTYNEQFF.

The V call is TRBV29-1, the J call TRBJ2-5; D call uncertain. This CDR3 is 12 amino acids long. The V gene lost 3 bases and the J gene lost 5 bases, with 10 bases spanning the gap. The germline gives CDR1 SQVTM, CDR2 ANQGSEA. Written as DNA, the CDR3 is TGCAGCGTTGAGTCCATTCCCGAGACCCAGTACTTC. Translation: CSVESIPETQYF.

This clonotype came up a few times. The V gene is TRBV4-3, the J gene TRBJ2-1; D gene uncertain. V lost 4 bases, J lost 2 bases, and 6 bases lay in between. CDR1 is LGHNA and CDR2 is YSLEER in the germline V gene. The CDR3 extends over 13 amino acids. The CDR3 coding sequence is TGCGCCAGCAGCCTTACAACCTACAATGAGCAGTTCTTC. Protein: CASSLTTYNEQFF.

V usage is TRBV2 and J usage is TRBJ1-4; TRBD1 matches at 9 bases. The CDR3 length is 16 residues. V shed 5 bases, J shed 7 bases, and the junction held 11 bases outside the gene matches. The V gene's germline CDR1 is SNHLY and CDR2 FYNNEI. Written as DNA, the CDR3 is TGTGCCAGCAGTTCGGGGACAGGGTCCGTCGCTGAAAAACTGTTTTTT. Translation: CASSSGTGSVAEKLFF. Full variable domain (outside the CDR3, taken from reference TRBV2 and TRBJ1-4): EPEVTQTPSHQVTQMGQEVILRCVPISNHLYFYWYRQILGQKVEFLVSFYNNEISEKSEIFDDQFSVERPDGSNFTLKIRSTKLEDSAMYFCASSSGTGSVAEKLFFGSGTQLSVL.

CDR3 protein: CASSLSGAFYGTRYF. The CDR3 bases are TGTGCCAGCAGTTTATCAGGGGCTTTTTATGGGACCCGGTACTTC. The rearrangement links TRBV12-3 or TRBV12-4 to TRBJ2-7; maybe TRBD1 (6 bases). Deletions cut 2 bases from V and 12 bases from J, with 23 bases between. The CDR3 length is 15 residues.